This entry is about one TCR beta chain. This clonotype was counted only a few times. What this receptor recognizes is not known. No base quality values were provided; no much bigger clone lies one nucleotide off. The library was obtained by RACE. The sequencer was a NextSeq 500. During library preparation, unique molecular identifiers were attached to individual cDNA molecules so that TCRs could be counted quantitatively and reproducibly. Both TCR alpha and TCR beta chains were sequenced from each blood RNA sample. As for the original processing: Samples had a median of about 90,000 TCRs, with a range from roughly 23,224 to 750,000. V, J and CDR3 annotation of the TCR reads was carried out using the Decombinator software suite. To make PS versus PT1 abundance plots, every sample was subsampled to the same number of TCRs (28,000). TCRs were defined as expanded if absent before sensitization and observed at least eight times at the 2-week time point. The raw public reads went through TCRdb reprocessing: fastp at Q25, MiXCR clone calling, in-frame beta chains kept. Each CDR3 protein gets just one entry, which takes the most common genes and DNA from the rows behind it. Here the V and J calls rest on TCRdb's processing, not on the authors' analysis. This sample comprises 75,000 to 100,000 distinct CDR3 sequences, 12% of them detected only once. Jointly, the top ten make up approximately 2% of the sample.

The CDR3 starts with the cysteine, ends with the phenylalanine, and has 13 residues. CDR3 DNA only is kept here, 39 bases in frame from base 1. Based on the germline V gene, the CDR1 and CDR2 sequences are MDHEN and SYDVKM. The V end loses 8 bases and the J end loses 1 base, and a stretch of 11 bases separates them. Sample time point, as interpreted from the label and publication: patch test 1, 2 weeks after DPC sensitization. The treatment or condition label on this specimen signifies: therapeutic diphenylcyclopropenone sensitization with weekly scalp DPC. At each patch-test visit, blood was drawn before the patch test was applied. To be eligible, patients had to be aged 18 to 70, diagnosed with alopecia and judged suitable for DPC therapy, while pregnant patients were excluded. Total RNA was isolated from unfractionated whole blood collected in Tempus Blood RNA tubes. The entry originates in a study of human T cells and chemical hapten exposure (dated by TCRdb to 2020 to 2023). In the study overall: For sensitization, 2% DPC in acetone was applied to an approximately 2 cm by approximately 2 cm area of upper inner arm skin. Weekly therapeutic DPC doses were additionally applied to the scalp of patients throughout the roughly 23-week study period. Patch testing was done on the upper back using Finn chambers containing 0.01% DPC, and results were scored after 6 days according to International Contact Dermatitis Research Group standards. Alopecia areata with under or over 50% scalp involvement, alopecia totalis and alopecia universalis were represented in the patient cohort, which was mostly female. The libraries were sequenced as a pool, and the TCR yield per sample differed mostly because of small variations in library volumes within the pool. The study tracked peripheral blood TCR repertoire changes in vivo during primary and secondary sensitization to the hapten diphenylcyclopropenone (DPC) in alopecia patients. Blood samples were taken from patients before sensitization (week 0) and at 2, 6 and about 24 weeks after DPC sensitization. For TCR sequencing, blood came from 25 to 35 alopecia patients at anywhere from one to four time points (pre-sensitization, 2, 6 and 24 weeks). Study-level results and caveats: Repeated subsampling changed both the strength of the expansion versus patch-test correlation and the threshold at which the correlation became significant. No change with DPC sensitization was found in the number of TCRs above 1 in 1000 frequency, and no evidence of global repertoire structure alterations was found. Alopecia, a presumed autoimmune disease, was present in all patients, so the immune response of the patients might differ from that of healthy individuals. Patch test score correlated positively with the number of PT1 expanded TCRs, reaching significance at thresholds 8, 16 and 32 but not at 4. Expanded TCRs formed significantly more large CDR3 similarity clusters than pre-sensitization or healthy control sets, consistent with antigen-driven responses.

The sample here was whole blood, taken in connection with sensitization to the hapten diphenylcyclopropenone (DPC). The receptor's source is a woman between 35 and 50 years old with alopecia areata. Some clones in this sample may be carry-over from other donors' samples. The V gene is TRBV28 and the J gene is TRBJ1-1, with no D gene named confidently. The CDR3 sequence is CASGWLRNTEAFF. Read as DNA, the sequence is TGTGCCAGCGGATGGCTCAGGAACACTGAAGCTTTCTTT.